The 17 T cell receptor beta chains in this list originate from one sample, sequenced in a study of blood T cell repertoires in COVID-19. Measured with immunoSEQ multiplex PCR; TCRdb has only the in-frame clones, and not every one. The table has hundreds of thousands of clones, roughly 87% seen once; the top ten hold about 0.93%. The sequencing sample was made of PBMCs or T cells enriched from blood (not recorded which). These receptors were taken from a woman aged 25 to 45 who had recovered from COVID-19.

In this sample, this clone turned up once. The V and J genes are TRBV5-1 and TRBJ2-1; TRBD1 matches 8 bases. This CDR3 is built from 14 residues. The junction had 5 bases not matched to a gene; V was cut back by 3 bases and J by 6 bases. Germline CDR1 is SGHRS and CDR2 is YFSETQ. DNA for the CDR3: TGCGCCAGCAGCTCACCAACAGGGGGCAATGAGCAGTTCTTC. Its translation is CASSSPTGGNEQFF.

This clone was detected only once. The V call is TRBV6-5, the J call TRBJ2-1, with a weak D call TRBD1 (5 bases). CDR3 length: 13 residues. V was cut by 5 bases and J by 9 bases, with 14 bases left in between. Looked up from germline, CDR1 is MNHEY and CDR2 is SVGAGI. In nucleotides, the CDR3 is TGTGCCAGCAGTAGCAGGGTGATCGGTGAGCAGTTCTTC. Its translation: CASSSRVIGEQFF.

The chain links TRBV7-9 to TRBJ1-1, with 7 positions matching TRBD1. The V segment lost 3 bases and the J segment 6 bases; nucleotides outside the gene matches: 7. CDR1 is SEHNR, CDR2 FQNEAQ, per germline (reference sequence). CDR3 length: 14 residues. CDR3 in DNA: TGTGCCAGCAGCTTTAGTGACAGGGCCTCTGAAGCTTTCTTT. Translation: CASSFSDRASEAFF.

This clone showed up just a few times. The CDR3 nucleotides are TGTGCCTGGAGTGCAAACAGGGGGGTTTTCGATGAGCAGTTCTTC. Translating gives CAWSANRGVFDEQFF. The genes are TRBV30 and TRBJ2-1, with 8 positions matching TRBD1. Germline V gives CDR1 GTSNPN, CDR2 SVGIG (reference sequence). The length of the CDR3 is 15 residues. The V segment lost 1 base and the J segment 8 bases; nucleotides outside the gene matches: 10.

The gene calls are TRBV15 and TRBJ2-1; 8 bases align to TRBD1. This CDR3 has 16 residues. Germline trimming cut 4 bases from V and 4 bases from J; bases unmatched to any gene: 9. CDR1 is LNHNV, CDR2 YYDKDF, per germline (reference sequence). The CDR3 DNA reads as TGTGCCACCAGCAATTTTAGAACAGGGGGATACAATGAGCAGTTCTTC. This encodes CATSNFRTGGYNEQFF.

The chain links TRBV4-1 to TRBJ2-2; 7 nucleotides match TRBD1. J lost 5 bases, V lost 6 bases, and 12 bases had no gene match. CDR1 is MGHRA, CDR2 YSYEKL, per germline. There are 16 residues in the CDR3. The CDR3 reads CASSVVQGSGTGELFF. The DNA for the CDR3 is TGCGCCAGCAGTGTCGTACAGGGGTCGGGGACCGGGGAGCTGTTTTTT.

V is TRBV5-4 and J is TRBJ2-7; a possible D gene is TRBD1 (6 bases). CDR3 size: 12 residues. V lost 3 bases, J lost 3 bases, and 7 bases lay in between. Germline lookup yields CDR1 SGHNT and CDR2 YYREEE (reference sequence). CDR3 DNA: TGTGCCAGCAGCTCGGACAGCTACGAGCAGTACTTC. The encoded protein is CASSSDSYEQYF.

The rearrangement uses TRBV5-1 and TRBJ1-2; D not certain. Between the trimmed V and J ends, which lost 4 bases and 2 bases, there was a span of 12 bases. This CDR3 is 14 amino acids long. Germline V gene data show CDR1 as SGHRS and CDR2 as YFSETQ. The CDR3 nucleotides are TGCGCCAGCAGCCCCACTGACAAGAACTATGGCTACACCTTC. It encodes CASSPTDKNYGYTF.

V and J are TRBV10-1 and TRBJ2-1; maybe TRBD2 (5 bases). Germline V CDR1 and CDR2: WNHNN, SYGVQD (reference sequence). The CDR3 loop spans 16 amino acids. V shed 8 bases and J shed 2 bases, with 19 bases lying between them. DNA for the CDR3: TGCGCCAGCCCCGAGTTAGGGAGAGTGACCTACAATGAGCAGTTCTTC. Translation gives CASPELGRVTYNEQFF.

V is TRBV2 and J is TRBJ1-5; 7 bases are a match to TRBD1. Per germline, CDR1 SNHLY and CDR2 FYNNEI. CDR3 length: 15 amino acids. The junction had 13 bases not matched to a gene; V was cut back by 7 bases and J by 7 bases. The CDR3 region is CASTFAAGGGQPQHF. DNA for the CDR3: TGTGCCAGCACCTTCGCTGCAGGGGGTGGACAGCCCCAGCATTTT.

The J gene is TRBJ2-1, the V gene TRBV29-1, with a weak D call TRBD2 (6 bases). Germline CDR1 SQVTM, CDR2 ANQGSEA. The CDR3 consists of 12 residues. V gave up 5 bases and J gave up 3 bases, with 8 bases separating them. The CDR3 region is CSVPSVYNEQFF. CDR3 DNA: TGCAGCGTTCCTAGCGTCTACAATGAGCAGTTCTTC.

The CDR3: CATSNGQGYTEAFF. CDR3 DNA sequence: TGTGCCACCAGCAATGGACAGGGGTACACTGAAGCTTTCTTT. The rearrangement uses TRBV15 and TRBJ1-1; 9 positions match TRBD1. The germline CDR1 and CDR2 sequences are LNHNV and YYDKDF (reference sequence). This CDR3 is built from 14 residues. J was trimmed by 3 bases and V by 4 bases; bases with no gene match: 3.

The chain recombines TRBV4-2 with TRBJ1-1, with D possibly TRBD1 on 5 matching bases. The V and J ends lost 1 base and 5 bases respectively, with 11 bases between them. This CDR3 region has 14 residues. Looked up from germline, CDR1 is LGHNA and CDR2 is YNFKEQ. The CDR3 loop is CASSQGGARTEAFF. In nucleotides, the CDR3 is TGTGCCAGCAGCCAAGGGGGCGCGAGGACTGAAGCTTTCTTT.

The rearrangement uses TRBV10-3 and TRBJ2-7; 7 bases line up with TRBD1. Per the germline V gene, CDR1 is ENHRY and CDR2 is SYGVKD. This CDR3 has 13 residues. Germline trimming cut 6 bases from V and 6 bases from J; bases unmatched to any gene: 8. CDR3 sequence reads: CAISLLTGTEQYF. The CDR3 DNA follows: TGTGCCATCAGCCTTTTGACAGGGACCGAGCAGTACTTC.

This clone was found a few times. The chain combines TRBV7-2 with TRBJ2-1; the match to TRBD1 covers 8 bases. Unmatched junction bases numbered 5, after V lost 5 bases and J lost 2 bases. The CDR3 loop spans 15 amino acids. Germline CDR1 is SGHTA and CDR2 is FQGNSA. The CDR3, as DNA: TGTGCCAGCAGCCCGGGACAGGTAACCTACAATGAGCAGTTCTTC. This translates into CASSPGQVTYNEQFF.

The rearrangement joins TRBV30 to TRBJ1-1; no firm D call. The CDR3 runs to 13 residues. Germline V CDR1 and CDR2: GTSNPN, SVGIG (reference sequence). V lost 2 bases, J lost 7 bases, and 14 bases lay in between. The CDR3 is CAWSPRRGREAFF. In DNA form, the CDR3 reads TGTGCCTGGAGTCCTCGGAGAGGCCGTGAAGCTTTCTTT.

The chain is built from TRBV18 and TRBJ1-1; possible D gene TRBD1, 6 bases. This CDR3 is 16 amino acids long. Between the trimmed V and J ends, which lost 3 bases and 1 base, there was a span of 15 bases. Germline V CDR1 and CDR2: KGHSH, LQKENI. This CDR3 is CASSPIPGGPNTEAFF. The CDR3 DNA sequence: TGTGCCAGCTCACCCATTCCCGGGGGGCCGAACACTGAAGCTTTCTTT.